This TCR beta chain comes out of a study of vaccination effects on CD4 cells after COVID-19. Antigen-specific CD4+ T cells were expanded (with viral peptide pools) by the ViraFEST assay ahead of sequencing. Isolation of CD4+ T cells took place after about ten days of culture. SARS-CoV-2 infected the person between March and December 2020, as confirmed by PCR. Participants got two doses of BNT162b2 or mRNA-1273 vaccine. Sequenced by immunoSEQ multiplex PCR; TCRdb stores in-frame clones only, minus some. The top ten hold less than 35% of the sample, which has under 15,000 clones, about 73% seen once. About this clone itself: Its target is not known.

This CDR3 is built from 13 residues. Germline values: CDR1 SGHNT, CDR2 YENEEA. Trimming cost V 2 bases and J 10 bases, with 9 bases left between them. Sequenced here: CD4+ T cells from PBMCs cultured with HCoV-NL63 spike peptides, sampled after COVID-19 vaccination. The V and J genes are TRBV11-3 and TRBJ1-6; a possible D gene is TRBD1 (5 bases). The receptor was derived from a human donor who had a prior SARS-CoV-2 infection. CDR3 coding DNA: TGTGCCAGCAGCTTAACGAGGGGATCACCCCTCCACTTT. Protein product: CASSLTRGSPLHF.